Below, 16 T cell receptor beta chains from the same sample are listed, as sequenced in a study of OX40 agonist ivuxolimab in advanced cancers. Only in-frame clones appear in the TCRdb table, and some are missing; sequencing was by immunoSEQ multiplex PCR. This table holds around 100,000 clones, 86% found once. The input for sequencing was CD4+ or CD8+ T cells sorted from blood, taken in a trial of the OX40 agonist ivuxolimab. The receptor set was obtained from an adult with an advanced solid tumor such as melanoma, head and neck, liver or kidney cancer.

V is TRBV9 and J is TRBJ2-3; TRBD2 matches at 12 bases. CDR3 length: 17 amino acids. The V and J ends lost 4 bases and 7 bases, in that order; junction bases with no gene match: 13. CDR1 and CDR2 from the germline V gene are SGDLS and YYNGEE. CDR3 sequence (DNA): TGTGCCAGCAGCCCCCCTAGCGGGAGGGCCAATAGAAATACGCAGTATTTT. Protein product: CASSPPSGRANRNTQYF.

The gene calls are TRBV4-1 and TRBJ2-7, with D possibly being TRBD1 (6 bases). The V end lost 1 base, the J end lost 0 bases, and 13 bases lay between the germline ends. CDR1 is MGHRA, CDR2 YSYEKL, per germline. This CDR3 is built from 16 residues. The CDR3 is CASSQGETGSSYEQYF. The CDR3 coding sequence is TGCGCCAGCAGCCAAGGCGAGACAGGATCCTCCTACGAGCAGTACTTC.

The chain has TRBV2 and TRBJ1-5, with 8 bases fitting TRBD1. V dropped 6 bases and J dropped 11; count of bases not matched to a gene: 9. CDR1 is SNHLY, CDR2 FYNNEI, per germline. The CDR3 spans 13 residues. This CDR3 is CASRIGTGRAQHF. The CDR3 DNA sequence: TGTGCCAGCAGGATAGGGACAGGACGGGCCCAGCATTTT.

In DNA, the CDR3 is TGCGCCAGCAGCCAACGGGGGGGGACGTTGAACACAGATACGCAGTATTTT. Translating it yields CASSQRGGTLNTDTQYF. The gene calls are TRBV4-1 and TRBJ2-3; 8 bases are a match to TRBD2. After removal of 2 bases from V and 2 bases from J, the junction contained 9 bases not matched to a gene. The V gene's germline CDR1 is MGHRA and CDR2 YSYEKL. The CDR3 runs 17 residues.

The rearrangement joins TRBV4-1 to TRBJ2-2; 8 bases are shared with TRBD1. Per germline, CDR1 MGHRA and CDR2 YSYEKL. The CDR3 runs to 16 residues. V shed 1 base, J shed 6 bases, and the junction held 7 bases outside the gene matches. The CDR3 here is CASSQVGQGKPGELFF. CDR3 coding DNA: TGCGCCAGCAGCCAAGTAGGACAGGGTAAACCCGGGGAGCTGTTTTTT.

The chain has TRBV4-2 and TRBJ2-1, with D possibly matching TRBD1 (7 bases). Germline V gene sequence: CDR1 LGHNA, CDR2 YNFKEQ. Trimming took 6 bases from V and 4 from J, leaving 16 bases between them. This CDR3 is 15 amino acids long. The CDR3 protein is CASSPAGGQYNEQFF. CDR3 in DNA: TGTGCCAGCAGTCCAGCAGGGGGGCAATACAATGAGCAGTTCTTC.

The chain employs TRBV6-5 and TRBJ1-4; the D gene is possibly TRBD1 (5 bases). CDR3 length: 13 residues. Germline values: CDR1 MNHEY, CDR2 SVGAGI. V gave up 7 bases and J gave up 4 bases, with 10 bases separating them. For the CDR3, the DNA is TGTGCCAGCACGGGACCGAATAATGAAAAACTGTTTTTT. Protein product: CASTGPNNEKLFF.

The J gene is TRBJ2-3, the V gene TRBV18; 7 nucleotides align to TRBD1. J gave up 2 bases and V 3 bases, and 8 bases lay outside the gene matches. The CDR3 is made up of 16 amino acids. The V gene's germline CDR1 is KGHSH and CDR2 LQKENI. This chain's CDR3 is CASSPQRTGDTDTQYF. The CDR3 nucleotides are TGTGCCAGCTCACCTCAGAGGACAGGCGACACAGATACGCAGTATTTT.

The CDR3 protein is CASSYSRDGGYTF. CDR3 DNA: TGTGCCAGCAGTTACTCCCGGGACGGAGGCTACACCTTC. V gene TRBV6-5 combines with J gene TRBJ1-2, with D perhaps TRBD1 (5 bases). The germline V gene has CDR1 MNHEY and CDR2 SVGAGI. The germline V and J ends were trimmed by 0 bases and 8 bases, with 10 bases remaining between them. The CDR3 runs 13 residues.

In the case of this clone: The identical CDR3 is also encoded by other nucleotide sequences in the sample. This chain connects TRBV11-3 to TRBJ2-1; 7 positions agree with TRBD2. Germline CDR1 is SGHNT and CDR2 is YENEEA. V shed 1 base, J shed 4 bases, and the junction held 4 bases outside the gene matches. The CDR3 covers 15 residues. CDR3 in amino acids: CASSLGTSGYNEQFF. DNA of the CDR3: TGTGCCAGCAGCTTAGGGACTAGTGGGTACAATGAGCAGTTCTTC.

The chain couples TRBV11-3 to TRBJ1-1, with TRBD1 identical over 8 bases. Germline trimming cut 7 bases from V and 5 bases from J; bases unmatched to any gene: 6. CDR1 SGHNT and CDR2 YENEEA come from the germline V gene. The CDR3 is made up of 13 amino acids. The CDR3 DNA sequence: TGTGCCAGCAACGGACAGGGTGTTACTGAAGCTTTCTTT. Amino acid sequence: CASNGQGVTEAFF.

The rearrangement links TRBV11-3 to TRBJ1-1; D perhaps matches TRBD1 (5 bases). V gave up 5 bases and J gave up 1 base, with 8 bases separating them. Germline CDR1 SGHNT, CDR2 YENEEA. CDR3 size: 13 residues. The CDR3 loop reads CASSPRGNTEAFF. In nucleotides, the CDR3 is TGTGCCAGCAGCCCTAGGGGGAACACTGAAGCTTTCTTT. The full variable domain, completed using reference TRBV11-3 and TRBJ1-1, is EAGVVQSPRYKIIEKKQPVAFWCNPISGHNTLYWYLQNLGQGPELLIRYENEEAVDDSQLPKDRFSAERLKGVDSTLKIQPAELGDSAVYLCASSPRGNTEAFFGQGTRLTVV.

The chain's CDR3 is CAWRGEASYEQYF. As DNA, the CDR3 is TGTGCCTGGAGAGGAGAAGCGTCCTACGAGCAGTACTTC. The V call is TRBV30, the J call TRBJ2-7; D gene uncertain. The CDR3 is 13 residues long. V was shortened by 3 bases and J by 1 base, with 10 bases between the two germline ends. CDR1 is GTSNPN and CDR2 is SVGIG in the germline V gene (reference sequence).

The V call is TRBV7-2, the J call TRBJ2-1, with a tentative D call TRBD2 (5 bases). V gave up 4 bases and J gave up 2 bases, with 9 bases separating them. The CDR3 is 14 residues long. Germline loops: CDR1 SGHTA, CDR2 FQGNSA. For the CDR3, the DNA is TGTGCCAGCAGCTCGAGGGTCCCCTACAATGAGCAGTTCTTC. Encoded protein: CASSSRVPYNEQFF.

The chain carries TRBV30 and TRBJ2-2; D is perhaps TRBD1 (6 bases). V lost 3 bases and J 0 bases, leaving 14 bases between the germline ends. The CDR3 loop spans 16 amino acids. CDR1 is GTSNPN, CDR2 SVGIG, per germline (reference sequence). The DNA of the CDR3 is TGTGCCTGGAGAAAGAGGGGGAACGCGAACACCGGGGAGCTGTTTTTT. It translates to CAWRKRGNANTGELFF.

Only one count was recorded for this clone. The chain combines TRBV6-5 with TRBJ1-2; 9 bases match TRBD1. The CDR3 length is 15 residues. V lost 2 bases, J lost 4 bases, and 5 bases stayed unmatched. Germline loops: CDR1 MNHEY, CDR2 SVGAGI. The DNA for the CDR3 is TGTGCCAGCAGTTACACCTTACAGGGGGCCTATGGCTACACCTTC. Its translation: CASSYTLQGAYGYTF.